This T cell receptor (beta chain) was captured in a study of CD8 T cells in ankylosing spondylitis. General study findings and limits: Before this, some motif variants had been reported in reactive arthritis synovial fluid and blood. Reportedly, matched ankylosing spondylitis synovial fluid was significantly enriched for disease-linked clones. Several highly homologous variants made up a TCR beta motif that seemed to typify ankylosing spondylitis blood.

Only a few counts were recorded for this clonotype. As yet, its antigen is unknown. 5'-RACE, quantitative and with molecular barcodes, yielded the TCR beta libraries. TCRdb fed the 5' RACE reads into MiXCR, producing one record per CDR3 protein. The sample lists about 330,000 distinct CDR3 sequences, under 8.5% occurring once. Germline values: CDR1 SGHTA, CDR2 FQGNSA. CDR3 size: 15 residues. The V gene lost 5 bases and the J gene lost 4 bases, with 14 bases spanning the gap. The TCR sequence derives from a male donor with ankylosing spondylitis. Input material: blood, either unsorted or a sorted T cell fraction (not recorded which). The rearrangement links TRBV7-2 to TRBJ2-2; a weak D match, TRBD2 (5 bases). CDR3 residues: CASSRLGLPTGELFF. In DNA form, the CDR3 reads TGTGCCAGCAGCCGCTTAGGACTCCCCACCGGGGAGCTGTTTTTT.